The present entry profiles one T cell receptor beta chain with its context. The data belong to a study of blood T cell repertoires in COVID-19. This table comes from immunoSEQ multiplex PCR, and its TCRdb copy is limited to in-frame clones, with some not included. The repertoire holds around 230,000 clones, 85% to 90% seen once, with around 4% in the top ten. V was clipped by 4 bases and J by 4 bases; unmatched bases: 13. This CDR3 has 16 residues. The germline CDR1 and CDR2 sequences are SGHNT and YYREEE (reference sequence). This clonotype was sampled from a woman aged 25 to 39 with acute COVID-19. The sequenced sample consisted of PBMCs or T cells enriched from blood (not recorded which). This chain joins TRBV5-4 and TRBJ2-7; 8 positions agree with TRBD1. CDR3 protein: CASSPDRALFRYEQYF. The CDR3 DNA reads as TGTGCCAGCAGCCCGGACAGGGCCCTATTCAGGTACGAGCAGTACTTC.